The 27 T cell receptor beta chains below all came from one sample that was sequenced in a study of a mutant IDH1 vaccine in newly diagnosed glioma. Some clones are missing from TCRdb's copy, which holds only in-frame ones; the method was immunoSEQ multiplex PCR. The table has some 46,000 clones, approximately 92% seen once. Time point indicated: week 35, safety follow-up. The vaccine gave 300 ug of a 20-mer mutant IDH1 peptide subcutaneously per dose. For these receptors, no antigen is known. Here the sequenced sample was PBMCs, taken from a glioma patient whose treatment included an IDH1 peptide vaccine. These receptors were collected from a man aged 50 or older with glioma.

The chain combines TRBV6-6 with TRBJ2-1; TRBD2 agrees at 10 bases. CDR3 length: 16 residues. V lost 0 bases and J lost 3; bases outside the gene matches: 2. From germline, CDR1 is MNHNY and CDR2 SVGAGI (reference sequence). The CDR3 spells CASSYSPSGSYNEQFF. The CDR3 DNA sequence: TGTGCCAGCAGTTACTCGCCTAGCGGGAGCTACAATGAGCAGTTCTTC.

This clone was seen a single time. The V gene is TRBV11-3, the J gene TRBJ1-5; tentative D call: TRBD1 (5 bases). The CDR3 is made up of 16 amino acids. CDR1 is SGHNT, CDR2 YENEEA, per germline. V shed 5 bases and J shed 6 bases, with 20 bases lying between them. CDR3 sequence reads: CASSRRRRARGQPQHF. The CDR3 coding sequence is TGTGCCAGCAGCCGGCGCCGGCGGGCTAGGGGTCAGCCCCAGCATTTT. The complete variable domain, with remaining parts taken from reference TRBV11-3 and TRBJ1-5, reads EAGVVQSPRYKIIEKKQPVAFWCNPISGHNTLYWYLQNLGQGPELLIRYENEEAVDDSQLPKDRFSAERLKGVDSTLKIQPAELGDSAVYLCASSRRRRARGQPQHFGDGTRLSIL.

V usage is TRBV9 and J usage is TRBJ2-5, with D unclear. The closer fit of TRBJ2-7 to the DNA end suggests the J call may be wrong. This CDR3 spans 14 amino acids. The germline V gene has CDR1 SGDLS and CDR2 YYNGEE. The CDR3 DNA is TGTGCCAGCAGCGTTGGTGGGGACTCCTACGAGCAGTACTTC. It specifies CASSVGGDSYEQYF.

The chain recombines TRBV5-5 with TRBJ1-2, with D possibly matching TRBD1 (5 bases). This CDR3 is built from 15 residues. V lost 2 bases to trimming and J lost 4 bases, with 15 bases between them. The V gene's germline CDR1 is SGHKS and CDR2 YYEKEE (reference sequence). CDR3 nucleotide sequence: TGTGCCAGCAGCTTAGGTCTGACAGACCGCTATGGCTACACCTTC. It encodes CASSLGLTDRYGYTF.

This clone appeared once. J is TRBJ1-1 and V is TRBV13, with 7 bases fitting TRBD1. V lost 2 bases and J lost 2; bases outside the gene matches: 11. This CDR3 spans 17 amino acids. Germline assignment: CDR1 PRHDT and CDR2 FYEKMQ (reference sequence). CDR3 residues: CASSLPNQGGQNTEAFF. CDR3 DNA sequence: TGTGCCAGCAGCTTACCCAATCAAGGGGGCCAAAACACTGAAGCTTTCTTT.

In this sample, this clone turned up once. This chain links TRBV4-3 with TRBJ2-5; no definite D call. The CDR3 covers 14 residues. V dropped 3 bases and J dropped 8 bases, with 16 bases sitting between them. Per the germline V gene, CDR1 is LGHNA and CDR2 is YSLEER. CDR3 region: CASSQQQHVGTQYF. DNA of the CDR3: TGCGCCAGCAGCCAGCAACAGCATGTGGGTACCCAGTACTTC.

The J gene is TRBJ2-2, the V gene TRBV6-5; tentatively, D is TRBD2 (6 bases). The CDR3 totals 15 residues. Germline CDR1 and CDR2: MNHEY and SVGAGI. V lost 7 bases to trimming and J lost 1 base, with 13 bases between them. CDR3 region: CASKSGGQNTGELFF. The DNA of the CDR3 is TGTGCCAGCAAGTCCGGAGGGCAGAACACCGGGGAGCTGTTTTTT.

This chain links TRBV2 with TRBJ2-1; 7 bases agree with TRBD2. The CDR3 contains 16 residues. The V and J ends lost 7 bases and 10 bases, in that order; junction bases with no gene match: 19. The germline CDR1 and CDR2 sequences are SNHLY and FYNNEI. The CDR3 DNA reads TGTGCCAGCATCCCCCCGGGACTAAACAGACCCAAAGAGCAGTTCTTC. It codes for CASIPPGLNRPKEQFF.

CDR3 region: CASSREPGQGNYGYTF. The CDR3 coding sequence is TGCGCCAGCAGCAGAGAACCGGGACAGGGCAACTATGGCTACACCTTC. The chain combines TRBV5-1 with TRBJ1-2; 9 bases line up with TRBD1. V shed 4 bases and J 2 bases; nucleotides not matched to a gene: 9. The germline V gene encodes CDR1 SGHRS and CDR2 YFSETQ. The CDR3 runs 16 residues.

The V call is TRBV19, the J call TRBJ1-2; maybe TRBD1 (6 bases). There are 14 residues in the CDR3. Germline V gene sequence: CDR1 LNHDA, CDR2 SQIVND (reference sequence). Trimming stripped 1 base from V and 6 bases from J, with 12 bases between. CDR3: CASSIAPTGNGYTF. The CDR3 DNA follows: TGTGCCAGTAGTATAGCTCCGACAGGCAATGGCTACACCTTC.

The J gene is TRBJ1-5, the V gene TRBV6-5; 7 positions agree with TRBD1. There are 14 residues in the CDR3. After removal of 6 bases from V and 2 bases from J, the junction contained 4 bases not matched to a gene. Germline V gives CDR1 MNHEY, CDR2 SVGAGI. CDR3 bases: TGTGCCAGCAGACCCGGGACAGGCAATCAGCCCCAGCATTTT. Encoded protein: CASRPGTGNQPQHF.

The chain is built from TRBV9 and TRBJ2-1, with D perhaps TRBD1 (6 bases). V was shortened by 0 bases and J by 9 bases, with 13 bases between the two germline ends. This CDR3 is 14 amino acids long. From germline, CDR1 is SGDLS and CDR2 YYNGEE. In DNA, the CDR3 is TGTGCCAGCAGCGTAGCTTACAGGGCGGGTGAGCAGTTCTTC. It codes for CASSVAYRAGEQFF.

This chain joins TRBV9 and TRBJ1-2, with D perhaps matching TRBD1 (6 bases). Germline V lookup: CDR1 SGDLS, CDR2 YYNGEE. CDR3 size: 18 residues. The V and J ends lost 0 bases and 3 bases respectively, with 21 bases between them. CDR3 region: CASSVDGRVGGHDYGYTF. The CDR3, as DNA: TGTGCCAGCAGCGTAGACGGGCGGGTTGGGGGGCATGACTATGGCTACACCTTC. The complete variable domain, with remaining parts taken from reference TRBV9 and TRBJ1-2, reads DSGVTQTPKHLITATGQRVTLRCSPRSGDLSVYWYQQSLDQGLQFLIQYYNGEERAKGNILERFSAQQFPDLHSELNLSSLELGDSALYFCASSVDGRVGGHDYGYTFGSGTRLTVV.

The J gene is TRBJ2-3, the V gene TRBV28, with 8 bases fitting TRBD2. The CDR3 is 16 residues long. The trim removed 4 bases at V and 2 bases at J, leaving 8 bases unmatched. Germline CDR1 and CDR2: MDHEN and SYDVKM. In nucleotides, the CDR3 is TGTGCCAGCAGTTCTCTAGCGGGCAGCCCCACAGATACGCAGTATTTT. Translated: CASSSLAGSPTDTQYF.

This chain joins TRBV4-2 and TRBJ2-3, with 11 bases lining up with TRBD2. Germline V gene data show CDR1 as LGHNA and CDR2 as YNFKEQ. The CDR3 sequence is 18 residues long. Losses at the gene ends were 1 base for V and 2 bases for J; bases not matched to a gene: 8. The CDR3 loop is CASSQGGLAGGLTDTQYF. CDR3 bases: TGTGCCAGCAGCCAAGGGGGCCTAGCGGGAGGCCTCACAGATACGCAGTATTTT.

The gene calls are TRBV29-1 and TRBJ1-3; D uncertain. The V end was cut by 5 bases, the J end by 0 bases, with 11 bases between. The CDR3 spans 14 residues. Germline CDR1 SQVTM, CDR2 ANQGSEA. The CDR3 nucleotides are TGCAGCGTTCGGGGTGAGAGCTCTGGAAACACCATATATTTT. Its protein product is CSVRGESSGNTIYF.

The sample holds one count of this clone. J is TRBJ2-2 and V is TRBV21-1; the tabulated D call, TRBD1, remains unverified against the DNA. TRBV21-1 is a recognized pseudogene. This CDR3 is 16 amino acids long. The CDR3 loop reads CASSATGTGNTGELFF. The CDR3 DNA is TGTGCCAGCAGCGCTACCGGGACAGGGAACACCGGGGAGCTGTTTTTT.

The chain couples TRBV7-2 to TRBJ2-3; 10 positions match TRBD1. Trimming cost V 5 bases and J 7 bases; bases outside gene matches: 12. The germline V gene encodes CDR1 SGHTA and CDR2 FQGNSA. The CDR3 sequence is 16 residues long. DNA of the CDR3: TGTGCCAGCAGCCTCGGGGGGACAGGGGCCCCAAATACGCAGTATTTT. This gives the protein CASSLGGTGAPNTQYF.

The sample holds a few counts of this clone. This sequence joins TRBV19 and TRBJ1-4, with TRBD1 matching over 11 bases. Germline CDR1 is LNHDA and CDR2 is SQIVND (reference sequence). This CDR3 is 15 amino acids long. J gave up 6 bases and V 5 bases, and 5 bases lay outside the gene matches. CDR3 DNA sequence: TGTGCCAGTAGTCCCCGGACAGGGGGCCATGAAAAACTGTTTTTT. Translated, it gives CASSPRTGGHEKLFF.

The V and J genes are TRBV28 and TRBJ2-6; TRBD2 aligns across 7 bases. V dropped 4 bases and J dropped 4; count of bases not matched to a gene: 4. The CDR3 sequence is 15 residues long. The germline gives CDR1 MDHEN, CDR2 SYDVKM. CDR3 coding DNA: TGTGCCAGCAGTTCGACTAGCACCGGGGCCAACGTCCTGACTTTC. This codes for CASSSTSTGANVLTF. Full variable domain (missing parts from reference TRBV28 and TRBJ2-6): DVKVTQSSRYLVKRTGEKVFLECVQDMDHENMFWYRQDPGLGLRLIYFSYDVKMKEKGDIPEGYSVSREKKERFSLILESASTNQTSMYLCASSSTSTGANVLTFGAGSRLTVL.

The chain employs TRBV4-2 and TRBJ2-2, with a tentative D call TRBD1 (6 bases). CDR1 and CDR2 (germline): LGHNA, YNFKEQ. The CDR3 is made up of 13 amino acids. With 4 bases removed from V and 8 bases from J, the gap between germline ends came to 11 bases. CDR3 protein: CASSLRDIGELFF. The CDR3 nucleotides read TGTGCCAGCAGCCTAAGGGACATTGGGGAGCTGTTTTTT.

The J gene is TRBJ2-5, the V gene TRBV6-1; no firm D call. From germline, CDR1 is MNHNS and CDR2 SASEGT. V was shortened by 6 bases and J by 6 bases, with 8 bases between the two germline ends. The length of the CDR3 is 11 residues. CDR3 protein: CASSSPKTQYF. In DNA form, the CDR3 reads TGTGCCAGCAGCTCCCCTAAGACCCAGTACTTC.

This chain links TRBV6-6 with TRBJ2-3, with TRBD2 identical over 8 bases. CDR3 length: 15 amino acids. The V gene end was trimmed by 5 bases and the J gene end by 0 bases; junction bases not matched to a gene: 4. The V gene's germline CDR1 is MNHNY and CDR2 SVGAGI (reference sequence). CDR3 in amino acids: CASSRTSTSTDTQYF. In DNA form, the CDR3 reads TGTGCCAGCAGTCGGACTAGCACAAGCACAGATACGCAGTATTTT.

The rearrangement links TRBV19 to TRBJ1-1; 7 bases are a match to TRBD1. Germline V lookup: CDR1 LNHDA, CDR2 SQIVND (reference sequence). V dropped 1 base and J dropped 4; count of bases not matched to a gene: 0. The CDR3 spans 13 residues. DNA for the CDR3: TGTGCCAGTAGTATAGCAGGGGGCACTGAAGCTTTCTTT. Its translation is CASSIAGGTEAFF.

The chain recombines TRBV27 with TRBJ1-4, with TRBD1 as a possible D gene (5 bases). V was clipped by 3 bases and J by 11 bases, with 13 bases between them. This CDR3 has 13 amino acids. Germline V gene sequence: CDR1 MNHEY, CDR2 SMNVEV (reference sequence). The CDR3 protein is CASSFGTGEKLFF. DNA for the CDR3: TGTGCCAGCAGTTTCGGGACCGGGGAGAAACTGTTTTTT. Full variable domain (outside the CDR3, taken from reference TRBV27 and TRBJ1-4): EAQVTQNPRYLITVTGKKLTVTCSQNMNHEYMSWYRQDPGLGLRQIYYSMNVEVTDKGDVPEGYKVSRKEKRNFPLILESPSPNQTSLYFCASSFGTGEKLFFGSGTQLSVL.

The gene calls are TRBV10-3 and TRBJ1-4, with 8 bases aligning to TRBD1. Germline trimming cut 4 bases from V and 7 bases from J; bases unmatched to any gene: 5. Germline-derived CDR1 and CDR2 are ENHRY and SYGVKD. The CDR3 has 14 residues. The CDR3 region is CAISAGGLGEKLFF. In DNA form, the CDR3 reads TGTGCCATCAGTGCAGGGGGCTTGGGTGAAAAACTGTTTTTT.

This sequence joins TRBV6-5 and TRBJ2-7, with D perhaps TRBD1 (6 bases). V was shortened by 5 bases and J by 1 base, with 12 bases between the two germline ends. Germline CDR1 and CDR2: MNHEY and SVGAGI. The CDR3 runs to 14 residues. The CDR3 spells CASSPRTESYEQYF. The CDR3 nucleotides read TGTGCCAGCAGTCCGCGGACAGAATCCTACGAGCAGTACTTC.